The source of this T cell receptor beta chain is a study of T cell responses to AZD1222 COVID-19 vaccine listed by TCRdb under 2021. Some background on the complete study: A total of 240 or so trial participants underwent TCR sequencing, of whom 200 to 220 had received two doses of AZD1222 and around 25 had received two doses of the MenACWY control vaccine. Trial participants were enrolled by age into subgroups of 18-55, 56-69 and 70-plus years, and around 150, 28 and 57 TCR-sequenced participants, respectively, were included in these subgroups.

On this clone: Which antigen it targets is not known. One base away there is no much larger clone; base qualities are not given.

What the time point label conveys for this sample: about 28 days (+/-7) after the second vaccine dose. AZD1222 recipients with second doses at about 4 weeks or about 12 weeks were pooled, because spike-specific TCR depth and breadth did not differ between schedules. The vaccinee samples were drawn from two UK trials, COV001 and COV002, one of which was a single-blind randomized controlled phase 2/3 trial testing AZD1222 (ChAdOx1 nCoV-19) in healthy adults. For TCRbeta chain sequencing, PBMC samples from trial participants were taken at day 0 and at day 28 after the second dose. Here is what the overall study found, with its caveats: Conclusions about previously exposed vaccinees are limited, since just a handful of AZD1222 recipients were seropositive for SARS-CoV-2 at baseline. Spike-specific TCR breadth and depth rose significantly after two AZD1222 doses compared with day 0 and with MenACWY recipients. Vaccine-associated CD4 TCRs spanned the whole spike protein, with dominant responses in regions 160-218 and 743-854. In the small 56-69-year group, the increase in depth fell short of significance, most likely because of low power. Because no samples from the day 14 peak response were available, repertoires could be characterized only after the peak T cell response. Epitopes outside the regions mutated in the B.1.351 and B.1.1.7 variants were reportedly recognized by nearly half of the unique spike-specific TCRs. Participants were mostly white British and included more females than males, and it was suggested by the authors that clonal diversity may have been underestimated.

Looking up the germline V gene yields CDR1 SGDLS and CDR2 YYNGEE. V lost 0 bases and J lost 7 bases, and the count of bases not matched to a germline gene is 15. Counted from cysteine to phenylalanine, this CDR3 has 17 amino acids. Only the CDR3 DNA stays, 51 bases, in frame from base 1. The CDR3 regions of human TCRbeta chains were subjected to immunosequencing. The authors' pipeline ran thus. TCRs in the repertoires were matched against a reference library of SARS-CoV-2-specific TCRs that had been generated with the MIRA antigen-specificity platform. Breadth meant the fraction of unique TCRs that were SARS-CoV-2-associated, whereas depth meant the fraction of total T cells that were SARS-CoV-2-associated. Each spike-specific TCR was assigned to its reactive spike region and to a CD4 or CD8 class using the MIRA data. Log10-transformed breadth and depth values were compared by one-way ANOVA with Sidak's multiple comparisons tests. Entries here come from immuneACCESS through TCRdb and include only in-frame sequences with V and J called. Some clones fail to appear in such tables; in the studies checked, an unresolved V gene covers under half of the shortfall, and the cause of the remainder is unknown. V and J calls and clone size are as listed in that table; D and trimming were resolved from the DNA. This sample is represented by roughly 200,000 clones; roughly nine tenths of them were singletons. The ten top clones hold under 2% of the sample.

Recombination connected TRBV9 to TRBJ1-1; a stretch of 7 junction bases matches TRBD1. Sequencing used peripheral blood, obtained 28 days after the second AZD1222 dose. This receptor was taken from an adult who received the AZD1222 COVID-19 vaccine. The sequence in DNA is TGTGCCAGCAGCGTAGGTTTAGGGGGCGAGCAATCAGGTGAAGCTTTCTTT. The resulting protein is CASSVGLGGEQSGEAFF.